This T cell receptor beta chain was identified during a study of control samples from healthy donors and cancer patients (dated by TCRdb to the early 2020s). Regarding this clone: Its specific antigen is unknown. Base quality data are lacking; no much larger clone is found one base away.

CDR1 SGHRS and CDR2 YFSETQ were looked up in the germline V gene. The cysteine opens and the phenylalanine closes a CDR3 of 13 amino acids. CDR3 DNA is the only sequence kept; it has 39 bases, read in frame from the first base. V gives up 5 bases and J gives up 7 bases, and the segment between their germline ends measures 10 bases. Library preparation used the immunoSEQ multiplex PCR assay. TCRdb holds this immuneACCESS table with in-frame rearrangements only. Some clones are missing; in checked studies, unresolved V genes explain under half, and the rest has no known cause. The sample yields around 160,000 clones; 90% to 95% were counted once. In total, the top ten clones hold more than 5% of the sample.

Material: blood. The chain was built from TRBV5-1 and TRBJ1-6, with an unclear D gene assignment. The TCR was taken from a man between 18 and 29 years old in good health. For the CDR3, the sequence is CASSVTGNSPLHF. The DNA sequence reads TGCGCCAGCAGTGTCACGGGAAATTCACCCCTCCACTTT.